Listed below are T cell receptor beta chains from one sample, sequenced in a study of T cell responses to AZD1222 COVID-19 vaccine. Some clones are missing from TCRdb's copy, which holds only in-frame ones; the method was immunoSEQ multiplex PCR. Of roughly 150,000 clones in the sample, roughly nine tenths were seen once. Sample: peripheral blood, taken on day 0 of AZD1222 vaccination. The receptors shown here come from an adult in good health. CDR3s include the opening cysteine and the closing phenylalanine or tryptophan. The order of the fields is D gene, V gene, clone size, J gene, CDR3 DNA, CDR3 protein. D genes are given only for firm matches. Some rows have no size entry. The others give once, few or many, or a class for an expanded clone.

D gene: TRBD1
V gene: TRBV7-2
clone size: .
J gene: TRBJ2-7
CDR3 DNA: TGTGCCAGCAGCTACGACAGGGGGCCTCGGGAGCAGTACTTC
CDR3 protein: CASSYDRGPREQYF

D gene: .
V gene: TRBV27
clone size: .
J gene: TRBJ2-2
CDR3 DNA: TGTGCCAGCAGCACTACAGGGAGCCGCAGGATCCGGGAGCTGTTTTTT
CDR3 protein: CASSTTGSRRIRELFF

D gene: .
V gene: TRBV4-3
clone size: .
J gene: TRBJ2-5
CDR3 DNA: TGCGCCAGCAGCCAAGTAGTATTTGGGGGGGGGCAGGAGACCCAGTACTTC
CDR3 protein: CASSQVVFGGGQETQYF

D gene: TRBD1
V gene: TRBV19
clone size: .
J gene: TRBJ2-3
CDR3 DNA: TGTGCCAGTAGTGGGACAGGGGAAGATACGCAGTATTTT
CDR3 protein: CASSGTGEDTQYF

D gene: .
V gene: TRBV6-2/TRBV6-3
clone size: .
J gene: TRBJ1-4
CDR3 DNA: TGTGCCAGCAGCCTTATCGGGGCAACTAATGAAAAACTGTTTTTT
CDR3 protein: CASSLIGATNEKLFF

D gene: .
V gene: TRBV30
clone size: .
J gene: TRBJ1-2
CDR3 DNA: TGTGCCTGGAGTCTGGGGGTTGGCGGCTACACCTTC
CDR3 protein: CAWSLGVGGYTF

D gene: TRBD2
V gene: TRBV11-2
clone size: .
J gene: TRBJ2-7
CDR3 DNA: TGTGCCAGCAGCCGGGGACTAGCGGGGCCAAACAGTCCCGTGCAGTACTTC
CDR3 protein: CASSRGLAGPNSPVQYF

D gene: .
V gene: TRBV6-5
clone size: .
J gene: TRBJ2-1
CDR3 DNA: TGTGCCAGCAGTTACGGGCAGGGGTTCGGTAATGAGCAGTTCTTC
CDR3 protein: CASSYGQGFGNEQFF

D gene: .
V gene: TRBV9
clone size: .
J gene: TRBJ1-5
CDR3 DNA: TGTGCCAGCAGCCCTGGGGGAGGGCGCAATCAGCCCCAGCATTTT
CDR3 protein: CASSPGGGRNQPQHF

D gene: TRBD2
V gene: TRBV27
clone size: .
J gene: TRBJ2-7
CDR3 DNA: TGTGCCAGCAGTTTTAGCGGGAGGTTCTACGAGCAGTACTTC
CDR3 protein: CASSFSGRFYEQYF

D gene: .
V gene: TRBV20-1
clone size: .
J gene: TRBJ1-1
CDR3 DNA: TGCAGTGCTGAGCGAACTGAAGCTTTCTTT
CDR3 protein: CSAERTEAFF

D gene: TRBD1
V gene: TRBV7-6
clone size: once
J gene: TRBJ1-5
CDR3 DNA: TGTGCCAGCAGCCCTGACAGGGGCAATCAGCCCCAGCATTTT
CDR3 protein: CASSPDRGNQPQHF

D gene: TRBD2
V gene: TRBV13
clone size: .
J gene: TRBJ2-5
CDR3 DNA: TGTGCCAGCAGCCTCCGGACTAGCGGGATTGAAGAGACCCAGTACTTC
CDR3 protein: CASSLRTSGIEETQYF

D gene: .
V gene: TRBV7-8
clone size: .
J gene: TRBJ1-1
CDR3 DNA: TGTGCCAGCAGCTTAGACAGGGAATTATCAGCTTTCTTT
CDR3 protein: CASSLDRELSAFF

D gene: TRBD2
V gene: TRBV5-1
clone size: .
J gene: TRBJ2-1
CDR3 DNA: TGCGCCAGCAGCTTGCCAGCGGGGGACTACAATGAGCAGTTCTTC
CDR3 protein: CASSLPAGDYNEQFF

D gene: TRBD1
V gene: TRBV28
clone size: once
J gene: TRBJ1-5
CDR3 DNA: TGTGCCAGCAGTATACCACAGGGGTGGGCGGGCAATCAGCCCCAGCATTTT
CDR3 protein: CASSIPQGWAGNQPQHF

D gene: .
V gene: TRBV7-6
clone size: .
J gene: TRBJ1-4
CDR3 DNA: TGTGCCAGCAGCTTATCCCCCAAAGGGAAACTGTTTTTT
CDR3 protein: CASSLSPKGKLFF

D gene: .
V gene: TRBV9
clone size: .
J gene: TRBJ2-7
CDR3 DNA: TGTGCCAGCAGCGTAGGAGAGGGTTACGAGCAGTACTTC
CDR3 protein: CASSVGEGYEQYF

D gene: .
V gene: TRBV5-6
clone size: .
J gene: TRBJ2-7
CDR3 DNA: TGTGCCAGCAGCGCTAGTCTCTACGAGCAGTACTTC
CDR3 protein: CASSASLYEQYF

D gene: .
V gene: TRBV7-8
clone size: .
J gene: TRBJ1-2
CDR3 DNA: TGTGCCAGCAGCCCAAAAGACTCTGGGGGTATCTATGGCTACACCTTC
CDR3 protein: CASSPKDSGGIYGYTF

D gene: .
V gene: TRBV7-2
clone size: .
J gene: TRBJ2-3
CDR3 DNA: TGTGCCAGCAGCTCGAGCGGAGCAAGGTCAGATACGCAGTATTTT
CDR3 protein: CASSSSGARSDTQYF

D gene: TRBD2
V gene: TRBV9
clone size: .
J gene: TRBJ2-1
CDR3 DNA: TGTGCCAGCAGCGAGAGGGATAGCGGGAGTTACAATGAGCAGTTCTTC
CDR3 protein: CASSERDSGSYNEQFF

D gene: TRBD2
V gene: TRBV5-4
clone size: .
J gene: TRBJ2-7
CDR3 DNA: TGTGCCAGCAGCTCGAGGACTAGCGGGTACGAGCAGTACTTC
CDR3 protein: CASSSRTSGYEQYF

D gene: .
V gene: TRBV4-3
clone size: once
J gene: TRBJ2-5
CDR3 DNA: TGCGCCAGCAGCCCACGTGCGGGGGCGAGTACAGAGACCCAGTACTTC
CDR3 protein: CASSPRAGASTETQYF

D gene: TRBD2
V gene: TRBV7-9
clone size: .
J gene: TRBJ2-1
CDR3 DNA: TGTGCCAGCAGCTTAAGACTAGCGGGAGCGTCCTACAATGAGCAGTTCTTC
CDR3 protein: CASSLRLAGASYNEQFF

D gene: .
V gene: TRBV9
clone size: .
J gene: TRBJ1-1
CDR3 DNA: TGTGCCAGCAGCGACCAGGGCACCTCTGAAGCTTTCTTT
CDR3 protein: CASSDQGTSEAFF

D gene: .
V gene: TRBV5-1
clone size: .
J gene: TRBJ2-3
CDR3 DNA: TGCGCCAGCAGCTTGGAGGGACGGCTAAGCACAGATACGCAGTATTTT
CDR3 protein: CASSLEGRLSTDTQYF

D gene: TRBD1
V gene: TRBV6-6
clone size: .
J gene: TRBJ1-1
CDR3 DNA: TGTGCCAGCAGTCTACGGACAGGGTCGGGCACTGAAGCTTTCTTT
CDR3 protein: CASSLRTGSGTEAFF

D gene: .
V gene: TRBV29-1
clone size: .
J gene: TRBJ1-1
CDR3 DNA: TGCAGCTTACGGACTTCAATGAACACTGAAGCTTTCTTT
CDR3 protein: CSLRTSMNTEAFF

D gene: .
V gene: TRBV7-9
clone size: .
J gene: TRBJ2-7
CDR3 DNA: TGTGCCAGCAGCTTGGTATCCTCCTACGAGCAGTACTTC
CDR3 protein: CASSLVSSYEQYF

D gene: .
V gene: TRBV5-1
clone size: .
J gene: TRBJ1-4
CDR3 DNA: TGCGCCAGCAGCTTGATACTAGGGGAAAAACTGTTTTTT
CDR3 protein: CASSLILGEKLFF

D gene: TRBD1
V gene: TRBV28
clone size: .
J gene: TRBJ1-5
CDR3 DNA: TGTGCCAGCAGGCGTACAGGGGGCGGCAATCAGCCCCAGCATTTT
CDR3 protein: CASRRTGGGNQPQHF

D gene: TRBD1
V gene: TRBV27
clone size: .
J gene: TRBJ2-7
CDR3 DNA: TGTGCCAGCAGTTTATCGTCAGGGGGCTCCTACGAGCAGTACTTC
CDR3 protein: CASSLSSGGSYEQYF

D gene: TRBD2
V gene: TRBV20-1
clone size: .
J gene: TRBJ2-1
CDR3 DNA: TGCAGTGCCAGTACCCCTCTAGCGGGGGGGGGTGAGCAGTTCTTC
CDR3 protein: CSASTPLAGGGEQFF

D gene: TRBD1
V gene: TRBV29-1
clone size: .
J gene: TRBJ2-7
CDR3 DNA: TGCAGCGTTGAATGGGGACAGGGAACCTACGAGCAGTACTTC
CDR3 protein: CSVEWGQGTYEQYF

D gene: TRBD1
V gene: TRBV29-1
clone size: .
J gene: TRBJ1-1
CDR3 DNA: TGCAGCGTTGAAAGAACCGGGACAGCGGGCACTGAAGCTTTCTTT
CDR3 protein: CSVERTGTAGTEAFF

D gene: TRBD1
V gene: TRBV19
clone size: .
J gene: TRBJ1-5
CDR3 DNA: TGTGCCAGTAGTATTCGGACAGGGGCTCAGCCCCAGCATTTT
CDR3 protein: CASSIRTGAQPQHF

D gene: .
V gene: TRBV5-1
clone size: once
J gene: TRBJ1-4
CDR3 DNA: TGCGCCAGCAGCGATCCCACAGGGTCCAATGAAAAACTGTTTTTT
CDR3 protein: CASSDPTGSNEKLFF

D gene: .
V gene: TRBV3-1/TRBV3-2
clone size: .
J gene: TRBJ1-1
CDR3 DNA: TGTGCCAGCAGCCCGGGGGCTGCCCTCTCTACAGCTTTCTTT
CDR3 protein: CASSPGAALSTAFF

D gene: .
V gene: TRBV6-5
clone size: once
J gene: TRBJ1-1
CDR3 DNA: TGTGCCAGCAGTTTTCATAGTAACACTGAAGCTTTCTTT
CDR3 protein: CASSFHSNTEAFF

D gene: .
V gene: TRBV6-5
clone size: .
J gene: TRBJ1-5
CDR3 DNA: TGTGCCAGCAGTTACGGAGCAAGCGGCGGTAATCAGCCCCAGCATTTT
CDR3 protein: CASSYGASGGNQPQHF

D gene: .
V gene: TRBV18
clone size: .
J gene: TRBJ1-1
CDR3 DNA: TGTGCCAGCTCACCCTCCGACAGCAGGGTGGCTTTCTTT
CDR3 protein: CASSPSDSRVAFF

D gene: .
V gene: TRBV28
clone size: .
J gene: TRBJ1-5
CDR3 DNA: TGTGCCAGCAGTGTCGGGTGGGGGCAGCCCCAGCATTTT
CDR3 protein: CASSVGWGQPQHF

D gene: .
V gene: TRBV10-2
clone size: .
J gene: TRBJ2-3
CDR3 DNA: TGCGCCAGCAGTGAGTCAGCAGATACGCAGTATTTT
CDR3 protein: CASSESADTQYF

D gene: TRBD1
V gene: TRBV6-2/TRBV6-3
clone size: .
J gene: TRBJ2-4
CDR3 DNA: TGTGCCAGCAGTTACTCCACCCAATCAGGGGGCCCCGAGTACTTC
CDR3 protein: CASSYSTQSGGPEYF

D gene: TRBD1
V gene: TRBV5-1
clone size: .
J gene: TRBJ1-2
CDR3 DNA: TGCGCCAGCAGCCCCTCCTGGACAGGGGAGTATAAGGGCTACACCTTC
CDR3 protein: CASSPSWTGEYKGYTF

D gene: .
V gene: TRBV11-2
clone size: .
J gene: TRBJ1-1
CDR3 DNA: TGTGCCAGCAGCCCTCGGGGGGGACTGACTGAAGCTTTCTTT
CDR3 protein: CASSPRGGLTEAFF

D gene: .
V gene: TRBV30
clone size: .
J gene: TRBJ2-7
CDR3 DNA: TGTGCCTGGAGTAATCCCCTCGAGCAGTACTTC
CDR3 protein: CAWSNPLEQYF

D gene: .
V gene: TRBV5-4
clone size: .
J gene: TRBJ2-1
CDR3 DNA: TGTGCCAGCAGCTCGGGGTTCCAAGAGCAGTTCTTC
CDR3 protein: CASSSGFQEQFF

D gene: TRBD1
V gene: TRBV4-3
clone size: .
J gene: TRBJ2-4
CDR3 DNA: TGCGCCAGCAGCCTTGGACAGGGTGATAACATTCAGTACTTC
CDR3 protein: CASSLGQGDNIQYF

D gene: TRBD1
V gene: TRBV4-3
clone size: .
J gene: TRBJ2-6
CDR3 DNA: TGCGCCAGCAGCCACGGGACAGGGGCTGGGGCCAACGTCCTGACTTTC
CDR3 protein: CASSHGTGAGANVLTF

D gene: .
V gene: TRBV29-1
clone size: .
J gene: TRBJ2-1
CDR3 DNA: TGCAGCGCCACCTGGGGGAAGGAAAACAATGAGCAGTTCTTC
CDR3 protein: CSATWGKENNEQFF

D gene: TRBD2
V gene: TRBV3-1/TRBV3-2
clone size: once
J gene: TRBJ2-1
CDR3 DNA: TGTGCCAGCAGCCGAGAACTAGCGGGAGTCGTTGGAGCGCAGTTCTTC
CDR3 protein: CASSRELAGVVGAQFF

D gene: TRBD1
V gene: TRBV5-6
clone size: .
J gene: TRBJ1-5
CDR3 DNA: TGTGCCAGCAGCTTCGGGACAGGGTTGCAGCCCCAGCATTTT
CDR3 protein: CASSFGTGLQPQHF